Presented here are 17 T cell receptor beta chains from one specimen sequenced in a study of beta chain features in type 1 diabetes. Regarding the study as a whole: Shortening that was moderate but significant affected the TCRB CDR3s of Type 1 diabetes patients in all four CD4+ subsets.

No cognate antigen is known for these TCRs. The authors reverse transcribed all of the isolated RNA, so sequencing captured expressed TCRB transcripts. Assay: immunoSEQ multiplex PCR; the TCRdb copy retains only in-frame clones and omits some. Of 600,000 to 700,000 clones in the sample, 9.5% to 15% were seen once. The sequenced sample was naive CD4+ T cells from blood. The receptors originated from a man aged 30-40 years with type 1 diabetes.

This clone has a handful of counts. The chain joins TRBV19 to TRBJ2-7; D is undetermined. V shed 6 bases and J shed 2 bases, with 17 bases lying between them. Germline loops: CDR1 LNHDA, CDR2 SQIVND (reference sequence). This CDR3 is built from 15 residues. For the CDR3, the DNA is TGTGCCAGTAGACCCTCCTCGGCTCCCACCTACGAGCAGTACTTC. It codes for CASRPSSAPTYEQYF.

In this sample, this clone turned up a few times. The sample has other DNA sequences that encode this CDR3 too. This rearrangement joins TRBV28 to TRBJ2-6, with a weak D call TRBD1 (5 bases). Trimming pared 3 bases from V and 4 bases from J, leaving 10 bases between. CDR1 and CDR2 (germline): MDHEN, SYDVKM. There are 15 residues in the CDR3. The CDR3: CASSFQGAGANVLTF. The CDR3 region has the DNA TGTGCCAGCAGTTTCCAGGGCGCAGGGGCCAACGTCCTGACTTTC.

The table lists this clone with a few counts. The V call is TRBV12-5, the J call TRBJ1-2; the D is unclear. CDR1 is LGHNT, CDR2 FRNRAP, per germline. The CDR3 contains 13 residues. The V end was cut by 5 bases, the J end by 8 bases, with 15 bases between. In DNA, the CDR3 is TGTGCTAGTGGTCCCTGGGTCTCGTGGGGCTACACCTTC. Translating gives CASGPWVSWGYTF.

The chain combines TRBV9 with TRBJ2-5; 12 nucleotides align to TRBD1. The CDR3 length is 15 residues. Germline loops: CDR1 SGDLS, CDR2 YYNGEE. V lost 3 bases to trimming and J lost 5 bases; unmatched junction nucleotides: 5. CDR3 sequence (DNA): TGTGCCAGCAGCGCGGGACAGGGGGCCGGCGAGACCCAGTACTTC. Protein: CASSAGQGAGETQYF.

On this clone: Being one base from a much bigger clone, this may be a read error. The sample has other DNA sequences that encode this CDR3 too. V gene TRBV2 combines with J gene TRBJ2-6; D unclear. The V gene's germline CDR1 is SNHLY and CDR2 FYNNEI. Between the trimmed V and J ends, which lost 6 bases and 1 base, there was a span of 4 bases. This CDR3 comprises 13 residues. As DNA, the CDR3 is TGTGCCAGCAGGGATTCTGGGGCCAACGTCCTGACTTTC. Translation: CASRDSGANVLTF.

The chain links TRBV30 to TRBJ2-5, with D possibly called TRBD1 or TRBD2 (5 bases each). Germline V gives CDR1 GTSNPN, CDR2 SVGIG (reference sequence). This CDR3 spans 15 amino acids. Trimming stripped 2 bases from V and 11 bases from J, with 24 bases between. DNA for the CDR3: TGTGCCTGGAGTCTGGGGGTCTCTGCAATCTCCCAGCAGTACTTC. It codes for CAWSLGVSAISQQYF.

The V and J genes are TRBV4-2 and TRBJ1-4; no definite D call. Trimming removed 0 bases from V and 6 bases from J, with 11 bases in between. The CDR3 totals 15 residues. Germline V CDR1 and CDR2: LGHNA, YNFKEQ. The CDR3 loop reads CASSQDRALDEKLFF. The CDR3 DNA is TGTGCCAGCAGCCAAGATAGGGCCCTCGATGAAAAACTGTTTTTT.

The V call is TRBV7-2, the J call TRBJ2-7; D is perhaps TRBD1 (5 bases). Trimming left V 3 bases short and J 6 bases short, with 9 bases between. From germline, CDR1 is SGHTA and CDR2 FQGNSA. The CDR3 length is 12 residues. The CDR3 region is CASSFKGVEQYF. CDR3 sequence (DNA): TGTGCCAGCAGCTTCAAAGGGGTCGAGCAGTACTTC. The whole variable domain, filled in from reference TRBV7-2 and TRBJ2-7, reads GAGVSQSPSNKVTEKGKDVELRCDPISGHTALYWYRQSLGQGLEFLIYFQGNSAPDKSGLPSDRFSAERTGGSVSTLTIQRTQQEDSAVYLCASSFKGVEQYFGPGTRLTVT.

The V call is TRBV29-1, the J call TRBJ2-3; the match to TRBD1 covers 7 bases. Germline V gene data show CDR1 as SQVTM and CDR2 as ANQGSEA. The CDR3 is made up of 17 amino acids. V was clipped by 7 bases and J by 4 bases; unmatched bases: 20. DNA for the CDR3: TGCAGCGCCGTGGGGCTTCCGGGACAGAGACCCGCAGATACGCAGTATTTT. This codes for CSAVGLPGQRPADTQYF.

The chain recombines TRBV5-8 with TRBJ2-3; possibly TRBD1 for D (6 bases). The V gene lost 3 bases and the J gene lost 3 bases, with 14 bases spanning the gap. The CDR3 sequence is 15 residues long. Germline CDR1 and CDR2: SGHTS and YDEGEE. The CDR3 sequence: CASSWFRGQTDTQYF. In DNA form, the CDR3 reads TGTGCCAGCAGCTGGTTCAGGGGCCAGACAGATACGCAGTATTTT.

This clone was observed a handful of times. The chain joins TRBV5-4 to TRBJ1-2; 8 positions agree with TRBD1. The CDR3 has 16 amino acids. Germline CDR1 reads SGHNT; CDR2 reads YYREEE (reference sequence). The ends lost 4 bases at V and 2 bases at J; junction bases unmatched: 10. The CDR3 sequence: CASSISQGALNYGYTF. The CDR3 nucleotides read TGTGCCAGCAGCATAAGCCAGGGGGCGCTGAACTATGGCTACACCTTC.

V usage is TRBV7-9 and J usage is TRBJ1-5; 7 nucleotides align to TRBD1. CDR3 length: 15 residues. The germline V gene has CDR1 SEHNR and CDR2 FQNEAQ (reference sequence). Germline trimming cut 2 bases from V and 3 bases from J; bases unmatched to any gene: 4. The CDR3 spells CASSLQGGNNQPQHF. The CDR3 DNA follows: TGTGCCAGCAGCTTACAGGGGGGGAACAATCAGCCCCAGCATTTT.

This clone was counted only a few times. V is TRBV7-9 and J is TRBJ2-7; perhaps TRBD2 as D (5 bases). The CDR3 runs 13 residues. V lost 0 bases to trimming and J lost 8 bases, with 11 bases between them. Germline V gene lookup returns CDR1 SEHNR and CDR2 FQNEAQ (reference sequence). CDR3 in DNA: TGTGCCAGCAGCTTAGCAGGCTGGGAGAAGCAGTACTTC. Translation: CASSLAGWEKQYF.

This clone was seen a handful of times. The V call is TRBV4-3, the J call TRBJ2-7, with D tentatively TRBD1 (6 bases). The CDR3 contains 15 residues. Germline V lookup: CDR1 LGHNA, CDR2 YSLEER. The V end lost 0 bases, the J end lost 2 bases, and 11 bases lay between the germline ends. CDR3 in DNA: TGCGCCAGCAGCCAAGAACAGGGACAACCCTACGAGCAGTACTTC. This encodes CASSQEQGQPYEQYF.

The J gene is TRBJ1-4, the V gene TRBV6-1; TRBD1 agrees at 10 bases. CDR3 length: 17 residues. The V and J ends lost 4 bases and 2 bases, in that order; junction bases with no gene match: 7. The germline V gene has CDR1 MNHNS and CDR2 SASEGT. The DNA of the CDR3 is TGTGCCAGCAGTGTCAGACAGGGGGCGATGACTAATGAAAAACTGTTTTTT. It yields the protein CASSVRQGAMTNEKLFF.

This clone appeared a few times. This chain connects TRBV6-6 to TRBJ2-1; 8 nucleotides agree with TRBD2. This CDR3 is 15 amino acids long. Germline CDR1 and CDR2: MNHNY and SVGAGI (reference sequence). Trimming cost V 3 bases and J 10 bases; bases outside gene matches: 11. CDR3 loop: CASSYSAGAPREQFF. The CDR3 DNA sequence: TGTGCCAGCAGTTATTCAGCGGGGGCCCCTCGGGAGCAGTTCTTC.

This clone was found a few times. The V and J genes are TRBV12-5 and TRBJ1-5; D ambiguous. Trimming stripped 1 base from V and 3 bases from J, with 1 base between. Germline assignment: CDR1 LGHNT and CDR2 FRNRAP. This CDR3 has 12 amino acids. CDR3 in DNA: TGTGCTAGTGGTTTGGACAATCAGCCCCAGCATTTT. This codes for CASGLDNQPQHF. Supplemented by reference TRBV12-5 and TRBJ1-5, the full variable domain reads DARVTQTPRHKVTEMGQEVTMRCQPILGHNTVFWYRQTMMQGLELLAYFRNRAPLDDSGMPKDRFSAEMPDATLATLKIQPSEPRDSAVYFCASGLDNQPQHFGDGTRLSIL.